This T cell receptor beta chain emerged from a study of cytomegalovirus exposure and HLA in healthy donors. Broader study findings: In a later analysis, across HLA loci, associated TCR counts were highest for DRB1, lowest for HLA-C. Later genetic work tied a missense DCLRE1C variant to beta-chain V and J trimming.

Points on this clone: The antigen is undetermined.

13 Jbeta primers and 60 Vbeta primers were used for the PCR. Sequencing used immunoSEQ multiplex PCR; TCRdb keeps in-frame clones, though not all of them. This sample has some 190,000 clones, with roughly four fifths found just once. The length of the CDR3 is 14 residues. CDR1 is SEHNR, CDR2 FQNEAQ, per germline (reference sequence). J lost 11 bases, V lost 5 bases, and 14 bases had no gene match. The chain uses TRBV7-9 and TRBJ1-1; 7 positions match TRBD1. The specimen sequenced was PBMCs. This clonotype was sampled from a man in his late teens or twenties in good health and CMV-seronegative. CDR3 region: CASSTGAQGVVAFF. DNA of the CDR3: TGTGCCAGCAGCACGGGGGCTCAGGGGGTTGTGGCTTTCTTT.